This T cell receptor (beta chain) was captured in a study of Graves' ophthalmopathy and Graves' hyperthyroidism. This clonotype was counted many times. Its antigen remains unidentified. RNA served as the template for amplifying TCR beta CDR3 regions. An opening RT-PCR round employed HTBI primers and preceded a second-round multiplex PCR. One entry per CDR3 protein, called by TCRdb with MiXCR from the multiplex PCR reads. This table has 350,000 to 400,000 distinct CDR3 sequences, 15% appearing once. Each hyperthyroidism patient was newly diagnosed, with under 2 months' duration, and aged 18 to 65. As the starting material, more than 8 ml of fresh peripheral blood yielded the PBMCs. Whole-study results and caveats: Clonotypes were expanded in thyroid at above 0.001 frequency, and most also appeared in blood.

The sequenced sample was peripheral blood. The receptor comes from a woman younger than 30 with stable Graves' hyperthyroidism.

CDR3 nucleotides: TGTGCCAGCAGACAGGGAATGGCTGAAGCTTTCTTT. This encodes CASRQGMAEAFF. This chain joins TRBV12-3 or TRBV12-4 and TRBJ1-1, with a possible D match to TRBD1 (6 bases). The CDR3 has 12 amino acids. Trimming pared 6 bases from V and 6 bases from J, leaving 11 bases between.